These 7 T cell receptor beta chains originate from one sample sequenced in a study of blood T cell repertoires in COVID-19. Repertoires were generated with immunoSEQ multiplex PCR, while TCRdb's copy carries only in-frame clones and drops some. The sample consists of approximately 91,000 clones, approximately 77% of them appearing once. Sequencing was carried out using peripheral blood. These receptors all come from a woman of 80 years or more with acute or convalescent COVID-19.

In this sample, this clone turned up a few times. The chain links TRBV3-1 (or the pseudogene TRBV3-2) to TRBJ2-5; 11 bases are a match to TRBD2. Germline V CDR1 and CDR2: LGHDT, YNNKEL (reference sequence). This CDR3 region has 16 residues. Trimming cost V 2 bases and J 5 bases; bases outside gene matches: 7. CDR3 region: CASSQIAGGPEETQYF. CDR3 bases: TGTGCCAGCAGCCAAATAGCGGGAGGGCCGGAGGAGACCCAGTACTTC.

The V and J genes are TRBV9 and TRBJ2-2, with 7 bases that match TRBD2. The germline gives CDR1 SGDLS, CDR2 YYNGEE. This CDR3 is 16 amino acids long. The ends lost 0 bases at V and 0 bases at J; junction bases unmatched: 2. The CDR3 sequence: CASSVEAGANTGELFF. The CDR3 nucleotides read TGTGCCAGCAGCGTAGAGGCGGGGGCGAACACCGGGGAGCTGTTTTTT. Together with reference TRBV9 and TRBJ2-2, the CDR3 gives the full variable domain: DSGVTQTPKHLITATGQRVTLRCSPRSGDLSVYWYQQSLDQGLQFLIQYYNGEERAKGNILERFSAQQFPDLHSELNLSSLELGDSALYFCASSVEAGANTGELFFGEGSRLTVL.

This chain joins TRBV6-1 and TRBJ2-1, with 8 positions matching TRBD2. V shed 0 bases and J 10 bases; nucleotides not matched to a gene: 5. Germline V gives CDR1 MNHNS, CDR2 SASEGT. CDR3 length: 14 residues. The CDR3 region has the DNA TGTGCCAGCAGTGAAGCGGGACTAGGGAGGGAGCAGTTCTTC. Encoded protein: CASSEAGLGREQFF.

The chain carries TRBV12-3 or TRBV12-4 and TRBJ2-7; a possible D gene is TRBD1 (5 bases). CDR3 length: 13 residues. V lost 2 bases and J 5 bases, leaving 10 bases between the germline ends. CDR3 loop: CASSLSHRNEQYF. In nucleotides, the CDR3 is TGTGCCAGCAGTTTAAGCCACAGGAACGAGCAGTACTTC.

The chain links TRBV3-1 (or the pseudogene TRBV3-2) to TRBJ2-1, with 7 bases fitting TRBD1. The ends lost 6 bases at V and 10 bases at J; junction bases unmatched: 12. The length of the CDR3 is 14 residues. Germline CDR1 LGHDT, CDR2 YNNKEL (reference sequence). The DNA for the CDR3 is TGTGCCAGCAGACAGGGGATCGAGGTCGCCGAGCAGTTCTTC. Amino acids: CASRQGIEVAEQFF.

This chain joins TRBV11-2 and TRBJ2-1, with 9 positions matching TRBD2. The CDR3 contains 15 residues. Germline-derived CDR1 and CDR2 are SGHAT and FQNNGV. V was pared by 5 bases and J by 5 bases, with 7 bases of the junction left unmatched. The CDR3 DNA reads TGTGCCAGCAGCCCGAGACTAGCGGTGGACAATGAGCAGTTCTTC. Translation: CASSPRLAVDNEQFF. Full variable domain (missing parts from reference TRBV11-2 and TRBJ2-1): EAGVAQSPRYKIIEKRQSVAFWCNPISGHATLYWYQQILGQGPKLLIQFQNNGVVDDSQLPKDRFSAERLKGVDSTLKIQPAKLEDSAVYLCASSPRLAVDNEQFFGPGTRLTVL.

This clone turned up a few times. The V gene is TRBV6-5, the J gene TRBJ1-4; TRBD1 agrees at 10 bases. The germline gives CDR1 MNHEY, CDR2 SVGAGI. After removal of 8 bases from V and 8 bases from J, the junction contained 5 bases not matched to a gene. This CDR3 spans 13 amino acids. The DNA for the CDR3 is TGTGCCAGCGGCCGGGACAGGGGAGAAAAACTGTTTTTT. This gives the protein CASGRDRGEKLFF.